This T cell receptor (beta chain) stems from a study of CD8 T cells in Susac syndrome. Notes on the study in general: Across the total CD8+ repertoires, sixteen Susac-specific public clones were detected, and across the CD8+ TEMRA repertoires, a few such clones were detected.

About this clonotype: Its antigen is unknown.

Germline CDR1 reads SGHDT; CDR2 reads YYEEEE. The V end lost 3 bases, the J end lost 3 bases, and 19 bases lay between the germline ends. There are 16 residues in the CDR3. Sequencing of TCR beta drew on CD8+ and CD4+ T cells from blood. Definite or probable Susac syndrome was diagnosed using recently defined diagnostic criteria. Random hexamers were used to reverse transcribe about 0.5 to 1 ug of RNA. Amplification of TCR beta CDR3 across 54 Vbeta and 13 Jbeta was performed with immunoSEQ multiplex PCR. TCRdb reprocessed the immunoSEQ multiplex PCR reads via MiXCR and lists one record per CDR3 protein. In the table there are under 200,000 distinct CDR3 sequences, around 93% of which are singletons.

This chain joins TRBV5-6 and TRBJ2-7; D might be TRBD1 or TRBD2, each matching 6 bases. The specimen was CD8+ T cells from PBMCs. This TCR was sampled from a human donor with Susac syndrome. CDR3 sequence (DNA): TGTGCCAGCAGCTCCGGTTCGGGGGCTCTGCTCTACGAGCAGTACTTC. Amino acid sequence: CASSSGSGALLYEQYF. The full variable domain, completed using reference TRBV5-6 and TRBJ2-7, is DAGVTQSPTHLIKTRGQQVTLRCSPKSGHDTVSWYQQALGQGPQFIFQYYEEEERQRGNFPDRFSGHQFPNYSSELNVNALLLGDSALYLCASSSGSGALLYEQYFGPGTRLTVT.